One sample yielded the 9 T cell receptor beta chains listed below, sequenced in a study of OX40 agonist ivuxolimab in advanced cancers. Clones were sequenced by immunoSEQ multiplex PCR, and TCRdb holds only the in-frame ones, with some missing. The table records tens of thousands of clones, roughly 86% of them present only once. Source: CD4+ or CD8+ T cells sorted from blood, taken in a trial of the OX40 agonist ivuxolimab. These receptors originate from an adult with an advanced solid tumor such as melanoma, head and neck, liver or kidney cancer.

The chain combines TRBV6-1 with TRBJ2-1; 8 bases are a match to TRBD1. The trim removed 3 bases at V and 7 bases at J, leaving 5 bases unmatched. Germline lookup yields CDR1 MNHNS and CDR2 SASEGT. This CDR3 is built from 14 residues. The CDR3 sequence: CASSDQGARNEQFF. The CDR3 DNA reads TGTGCCAGCAGTGATCAGGGGGCGAGGAATGAGCAGTTCTTC.

The chain carries TRBV27 and TRBJ1-1; D gene ambiguous. Germline V CDR1 and CDR2: MNHEY, SMNVEV (reference sequence). The CDR3 is made up of 15 amino acids. Trimming removed 1 base at V and 4 bases at J, with 13 bases between. CDR3 region: CASSLWSTPGTEAFF. Here the CDR3 DNA reads TGTGCCAGCAGTTTATGGTCCACTCCAGGCACTGAAGCTTTCTTT.

The genes are TRBV10-3 and TRBJ2-5, with a possible D match to TRBD1 (5 bases). CDR3 length: 14 residues. Trimming took off 3 bases at V and 5 bases at J, with 13 bases between the two ends. From germline, CDR1 is ENHRY and CDR2 SYGVKD. This CDR3 is CAISDRDVGETQYF. CDR3 nucleotides: TGTGCCATCAGTGACAGGGATGTTGGGGAGACCCAGTACTTC.

CDR3 in DNA: TGTGCCAGCAGCCTAGGGTCCTCTGGGGCCAACGTCCTGACTTTC. This codes for CASSLGSSGANVLTF. The chain carries TRBV6-1 and TRBJ2-6, with D uncertain. Trimming cost V 6 bases and J 0 bases, with 9 bases left between them. Per germline, CDR1 MNHNS and CDR2 SASEGT. This CDR3 region has 15 residues.

The chain employs TRBV23-1 and TRBJ1-6; D not resolved. TRBV23-1 is flagged as an ORF with uncertain function. Between the trimmed V and J ends, which lost 11 bases and 6 bases, there was a span of 2 bases. This CDR3 has 9 residues. CDR3 sequence (DNA): TGCGCCTTTAATTCACCCCTCCACTTT. Its translation is CAFNSPLHF.

The chain links TRBV7-3 to TRBJ1-3; 9 bases are a match to TRBD1. The CDR3 is 16 amino acids. V was pared by 3 bases and J by 4 bases, with 7 bases of the junction left unmatched. Germline CDR1 reads SGHTA; CDR2 reads FQGTGA. The CDR3 region is CASSLAPGQGGNTIYF. In nucleotides, the CDR3 is TGTGCCAGCAGCTTGGCCCCGGGACAGGGAGGAAACACCATATATTTT.

The gene calls are TRBV19 and TRBJ1-5; possible D gene TRBD1, 6 bases. With 5 bases removed from V and 6 bases from J, the gap between germline ends came to 14 bases. The CDR3 is 14 amino acids. Germline values: CDR1 LNHDA, CDR2 SQIVND (reference sequence). CDR3: CASSQQGDFQPQHF. CDR3 nucleotides: TGTGCCAGTAGTCAACAGGGTGATTTTCAGCCCCAGCATTTT.

V usage is TRBV2 and J usage is TRBJ1-1; D remains unclear. The CDR3 extends over 12 amino acids. V lost 6 bases, J lost 3 bases, and 8 bases lay in between. The V gene's germline CDR1 is SNHLY and CDR2 FYNNEI. Written as DNA, the CDR3 is TGTGCCAGCAGCGGGAGGGACACTGAAGCTTTCTTT. Its protein product is CASSGRDTEAFF. The full variable domain, in which reference TRBV2 and TRBJ1-1 provide the parts outside the CDR3, is EPEVTQTPSHQVTQMGQEVILRCVPISNHLYFYWYRQILGQKVEFLVSFYNNEISEKSEIFDDQFSVERPDGSNFTLKIRSTKLEDSAMYFCASSGRDTEAFFGQGTRLTVV.

This chain uses TRBV19 with TRBJ2-7; D unresolved. Germline CDR1 LNHDA, CDR2 SQIVND (reference sequence). V dropped 2 bases and J dropped 1 base, with 15 bases sitting between them. This CDR3 spans 16 amino acids. The CDR3 DNA reads as TGTGCCAGTAGTATAAAGGGCGATTATAGGTCCTACGAGCAGTACTTC. Protein product: CASSIKGDYRSYEQYF.